This TCR beta chain was identified in a study of CD8+ T cells in alopecia areata. It was cDNA, reverse transcribed from extracted RNA, that served as the sequencing template. Generated by immunoSEQ multiplex PCR, the TCRdb table keeps only in-frame clones and is missing some. The sample holds 150,000 to 250,000 clones, 45% to 75% seen once. Whole-study results and caveats: Shared TCR sequences were less clear between patients than in mice, possibly partly from HLA diversity. Numerous expanded lesional clones remained in scalp and blood during tofacitinib. It was lesional scalp, especially alopecia totalis/universalis, that showed higher clonality than normal scalp. On tofacitinib, scalp clonality and expanded CD8+ clones among top 100 fell significantly.

As to treatment: oral pan-JAK inhibitor, 5-10 mg twice daily. Per the germline V gene, CDR1 is SGHAT and CDR2 is FQDESV (reference sequence). The length of the CDR3 is 14 residues. Between the trimmed V and J ends, which lost 11 bases and 0 bases, there was a span of 13 bases. This clone was counted once. Its antigen is unknown. V gene TRBV11-1 combines with J gene TRBJ2-2, with D possibly matching TRBD2 (6 bases). This specimen consisted of CD4+ T cells sorted from blood, obtained at week 4, from a patient treated with tofacitinib. The sequence was collected from a human donor with alopecia areata. CDR3 bases: TGTGCCGGATCCCGGGGGACGAACACCGGGGAGCTGTTTTTT. It specifies CAGSRGTNTGELFF.